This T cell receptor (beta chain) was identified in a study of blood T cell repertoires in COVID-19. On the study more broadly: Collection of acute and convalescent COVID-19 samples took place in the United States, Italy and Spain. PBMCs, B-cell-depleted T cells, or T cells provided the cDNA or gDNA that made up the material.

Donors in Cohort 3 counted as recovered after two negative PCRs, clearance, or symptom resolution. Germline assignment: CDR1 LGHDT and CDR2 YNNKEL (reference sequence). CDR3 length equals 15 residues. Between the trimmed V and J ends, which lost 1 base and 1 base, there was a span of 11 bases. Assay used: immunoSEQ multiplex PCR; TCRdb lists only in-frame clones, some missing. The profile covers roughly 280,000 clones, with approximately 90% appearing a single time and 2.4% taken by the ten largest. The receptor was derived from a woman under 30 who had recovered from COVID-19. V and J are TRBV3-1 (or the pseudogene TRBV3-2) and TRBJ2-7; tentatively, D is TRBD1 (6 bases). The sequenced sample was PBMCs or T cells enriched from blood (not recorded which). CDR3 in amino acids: CASSQALRGSYEQYF. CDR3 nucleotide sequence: TGTGCCAGCAGCCAAGCCCTCAGGGGTTCCTACGAGCAGTACTTC.